What follows describes a single T cell receptor (beta chain). The antigen is unknown. The CDR3 loop spans 13 amino acids. V lost 2 bases and J lost 4, with 6 bases in between. The germline V gene has CDR1 MNHEY and CDR2 SVGAGI. The data stem from a study of somatic mutations in cytotoxic T cells in rheumatoid arthritis. Study-wide results and caveats: Unidentified antigens were the targets of the expanded CD8+ clones.

Here immunoSEQ multiplex PCR was the method, and the copy in TCRdb shows in-frame clones only, minus some. The sample shows roughly 11,000 clones, 55% to 75% of them seen only once. The sequenced material came from CD8+ T cells sorted from blood. V and J are TRBV6-5 and TRBJ1-5; D not resolved. This clonotype originated in an adult with rheumatoid arthritis. The CDR3 sequence is CASSYGTNQPQHF. In DNA form, the CDR3 reads TGTGCCAGCAGTTACGGAACAAATCAGCCCCAGCATTTT.